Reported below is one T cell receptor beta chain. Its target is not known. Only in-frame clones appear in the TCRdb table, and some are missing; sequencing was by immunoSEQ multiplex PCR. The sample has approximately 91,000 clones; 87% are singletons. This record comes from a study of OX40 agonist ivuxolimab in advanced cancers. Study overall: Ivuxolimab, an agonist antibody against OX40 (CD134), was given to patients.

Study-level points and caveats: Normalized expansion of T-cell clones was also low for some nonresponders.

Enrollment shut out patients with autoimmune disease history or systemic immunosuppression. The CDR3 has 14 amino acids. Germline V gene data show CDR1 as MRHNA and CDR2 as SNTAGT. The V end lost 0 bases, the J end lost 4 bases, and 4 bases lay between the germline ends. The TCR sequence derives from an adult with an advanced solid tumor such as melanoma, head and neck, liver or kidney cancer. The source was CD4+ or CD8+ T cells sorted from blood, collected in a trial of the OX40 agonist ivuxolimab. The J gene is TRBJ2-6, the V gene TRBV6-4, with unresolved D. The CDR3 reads CASSDSRGANVLTF. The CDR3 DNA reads TGTGCCAGCAGTGACTCCCGGGGGGCCAACGTCCTGACTTTC.